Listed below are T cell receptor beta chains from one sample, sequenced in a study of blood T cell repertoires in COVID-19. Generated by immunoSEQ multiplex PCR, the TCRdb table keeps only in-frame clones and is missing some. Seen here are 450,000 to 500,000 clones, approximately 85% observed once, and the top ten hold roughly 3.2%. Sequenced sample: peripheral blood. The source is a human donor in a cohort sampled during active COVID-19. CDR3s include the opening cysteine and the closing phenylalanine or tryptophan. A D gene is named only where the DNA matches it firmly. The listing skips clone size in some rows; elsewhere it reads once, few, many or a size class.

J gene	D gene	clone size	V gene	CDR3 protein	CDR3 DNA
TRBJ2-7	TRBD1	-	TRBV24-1	CATSVGQGIHEQYF	TGTGCCACCAGTGTCGGACAGGGTATACACGAGCAGTACTTC
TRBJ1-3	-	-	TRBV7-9	CASRPREGDTIYF	TGTGCCAGCAGACCCCGGGAGGGGGACACCATATATTTT
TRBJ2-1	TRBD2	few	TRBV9	CASSVEGGRAYNEQFF	TGTGCCAGCAGCGTAGAGGGCGGGAGGGCCTACAATGAGCAGTTCTTC
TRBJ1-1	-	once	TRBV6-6	CASSFGGNTEAFF	TGTGCCAGCAGCTTCGGAGGGAACACTGAAGCTTTCTTT
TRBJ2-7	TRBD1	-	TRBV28	CASTIPVKGTGGYEQYF	TGTGCCAGCACCATCCCGGTCAAAGGGACAGGGGGCTACGAGCAGTACTTC
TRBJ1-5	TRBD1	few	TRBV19	CASSTFRTGDDNQPQHF	TGTGCCAGTAGTACATTCCGGACAGGGGATGATAATCAGCCCCAGCATTTT
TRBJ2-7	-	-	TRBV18	CASSPSSPGEQYF	TGTGCCAGCTCACCATCTAGCCCGGGGGAGCAGTACTTC
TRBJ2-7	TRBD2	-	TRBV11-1	CASSFASGPYEQYF	TGTGCCAGCAGCTTTGCTAGCGGACCCTACGAGCAGTACTTC
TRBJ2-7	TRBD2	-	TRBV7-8	CASSLTSGALFYEQYF	TGTGCCAGCAGCTTAACTAGCGGGGCCCTATTCTACGAGCAGTACTTC
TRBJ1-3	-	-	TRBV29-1	CSVGGAGNTIYF	TGCAGCGTAGGGGGAGCTGGAAACACCATATATTTT
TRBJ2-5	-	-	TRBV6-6	CASSYRGRGATQYF	TGTGCCAGCAGTTACCGAGGCAGGGGAGCGACCCAGTACTTC
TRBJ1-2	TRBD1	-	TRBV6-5	CASRENRGNYGYTF	TGTGCCAGCAGGGAGAACAGGGGAAACTATGGCTACACCTTC
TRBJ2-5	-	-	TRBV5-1	CASRLSQETQYF	TGCGCCAGCAGACTGTCGCAAGAGACCCAGTACTTC
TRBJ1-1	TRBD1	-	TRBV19	CASRTGQAEAFF	TGTGCCAGTAGGACAGGACAGGCTGAAGCTTTCTTT
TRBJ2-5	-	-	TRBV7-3	CASSYSGAGETQYF	TGTGCCAGCAGCTATTCAGGGGCGGGAGAGACCCAGTACTTC
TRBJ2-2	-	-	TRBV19	CASSTPLGAGTGELFF	TGTGCCAGTAGTACTCCTCTAGGGGCCGGCACCGGGGAGCTGTTTTTT
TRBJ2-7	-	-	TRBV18	CASSPVTGSYEQYF	TGTGCCAGCTCACCGGTTACGGGCTCCTACGAGCAGTACTTC
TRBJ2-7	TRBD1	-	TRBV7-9	CASSLGTGREQYF	TGTGCCAGCAGCTTAGGGACAGGAAGAGAGCAGTACTTC
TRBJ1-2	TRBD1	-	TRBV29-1	CSVATGGNYGYTF	TGCAGCGTTGCGACAGGGGGTAACTATGGCTACACCTTC
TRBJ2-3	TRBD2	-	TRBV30	CAWSVGAGETDTQYF	TGTGCCTGGAGTGTAGGAGCGGGAGAAACAGATACGCAGTATTTT
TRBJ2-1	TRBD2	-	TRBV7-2	CASSWTSGYINEQFF	TGTGCCAGCAGCTGGACTAGCGGATATATCAATGAGCAGTTCTTC
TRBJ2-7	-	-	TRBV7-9	CASKGEGQKEQYF	TGTGCCAGCAAGGGGGAGGGGCAGAAGGAGCAGTACTTC
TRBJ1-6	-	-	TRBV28	CASSFLTYNSPLHF	TGTGCCAGCAGTTTTCTAACCTATAATTCACCCCTCCACTTT
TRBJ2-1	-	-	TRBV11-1	CASSLAGPNEQFF	TGTGCCAGCAGCTTAGCGGGGCCCAATGAGCAGTTCTTC
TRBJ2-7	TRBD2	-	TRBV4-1	CASSQRSSGSLYEQYF	TGCGCCAGCAGCCAACGCTCTAGCGGGAGCCTCTACGAGCAGTACTTC
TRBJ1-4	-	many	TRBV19	CATSGSNEKLFF	TGTGCCACTTCTGGGAGTAATGAAAAACTGTTTTTT
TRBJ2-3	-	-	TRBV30	CAWSVVGGTDTQYF	TGTGCCTGGAGTGTGGTGGGCGGGACCGATACGCAGTATTTT
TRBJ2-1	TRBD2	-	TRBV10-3	CAISATSGGGNEQFF	TGTGCCATCAGCGCGACTAGCGGAGGGGGCAATGAGCAGTTCTTC
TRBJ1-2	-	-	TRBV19	CASSARTGQRSSANYGYTF	TGTGCCAGTAGTGCTCGGACTGGACAGAGGAGTTCAGCAAACTATGGCTACACCTTC
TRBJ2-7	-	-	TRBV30	CAWRGPEASYEQYF	TGTGCCTGGAGGGGGCCCGAAGCCTCCTACGAGCAGTACTTC
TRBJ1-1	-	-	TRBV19	CASSIDHRDTEAFF	TGTGCCAGTAGTATAGATCACAGGGACACTGAAGCTTTCTTT
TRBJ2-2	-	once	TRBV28	CASSLSKGAGELFF	TGTGCCAGCAGTTTATCTAAGGGAGCCGGGGAGCTGTTTTTT
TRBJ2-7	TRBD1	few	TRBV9	CASSPGQDSYEQYF	TGTGCCAGCAGCCCCGGACAGGACTCCTACGAGCAGTACTTC
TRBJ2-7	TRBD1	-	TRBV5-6	CASSGNLRDRGVQYF	TGTGCCAGCAGCGGTAATCTCCGGGACAGGGGCGTGCAGTACTTC
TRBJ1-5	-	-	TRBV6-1	CASSEGRGYSNQPQHF	TGTGCCAGCAGTGAAGGCAGGGGATATAGCAATCAGCCCCAGCATTTT
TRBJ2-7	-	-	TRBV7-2	CASSWGHSPEQYF	TGTGCCAGCAGCTGGGGGCATTCACCCGAGCAGTACTTC
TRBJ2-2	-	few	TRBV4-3	CASSPFLGAGELFF	TGCGCCAGCAGCCCCTTTTTAGGGGCCGGGGAGCTGTTTTTT
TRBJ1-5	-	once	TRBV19	CASSINSGNQPQHF	TGTGCCAGCAGTATTAACAGTGGCAATCAGCCCCAGCATTTT
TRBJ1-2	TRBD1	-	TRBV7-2	CASSLNRDRGLRGYTF	TGTGCCAGCAGCTTAAATCGTGACAGGGGGCTGAGGGGCTACACCTTC
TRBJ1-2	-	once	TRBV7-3	CASSPQSSLGYTF	TGTGCCAGCAGCCCACAGAGCAGCCTTGGCTACACCTTC
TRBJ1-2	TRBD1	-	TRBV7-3	CASSRQGPGDYGYTF	TGTGCCAGCAGCCGACAGGGGCCGGGCGACTATGGCTACACCTTC
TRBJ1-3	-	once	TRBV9	CASSVAGGPFGNTIYF	TGTGCCAGCAGCGTAGCGGGGGGGCCCTTCGGAAACACCATATATTTT
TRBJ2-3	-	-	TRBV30	CAWSRDSNTDTQYF	TGTGCCTGGTCCCGGGACTCAAACACAGATACGCAGTATTTT
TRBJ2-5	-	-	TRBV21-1	CASNQVGRTGGETQYF	TGTGCCAGCAACCAAGTGGGTAGGACAGGGGGAGAGACCCAGTACTTC
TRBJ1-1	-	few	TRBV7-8	CASSLAIQGHTEAFF	TGTGCCAGCAGCTTAGCGATCCAGGGCCACACTGAAGCTTTCTTT